This TCR beta chain was found in a study of cytomegalovirus exposure and HLA in healthy donors. It was with 60 Vbeta and 13 Jbeta primers that the PCR ran. Assay: immunoSEQ multiplex PCR; the TCRdb copy retains only in-frame clones and omits some. The sample carries about 150,000 clones, over 70% recorded once. This clone was detected a few times. Germline values: CDR1 SQVTM, CDR2 ANQGSEA. The CDR3 length is 12 residues. The trim removed 7 bases at V and 4 bases at J, leaving 6 bases unmatched. The chain carries TRBV29-1 and TRBJ1-2; 7 bases align to TRBD1. The receptor was derived from a boy aged 2 to 9 in good health and CMV-seronegative. Sequencing used PBMCs. CDR3 region: CSASTGIYGYTF. CDR3 sequence (DNA): TGCAGCGCGTCGACAGGGATCTATGGCTACACCTTC.